The rows below give T cell receptor beta chains drawn from one sample of a study of OX40 agonist ivuxolimab in advanced cancers. Repertoires were generated with immunoSEQ multiplex PCR, while TCRdb's copy carries only in-frame clones and drops some. Of around 64,000 clones listed, over 80% are singletons. The sample here was CD4+ or CD8+ T cells sorted from blood, taken in a trial of the OX40 agonist ivuxolimab. Every receptor here comes from an adult with an advanced solid tumor such as melanoma, head and neck, liver or kidney cancer. Both conserved end residues are part of each CDR3. The order of the fields is D gene, V gene, J gene, CDR3 length, CDR3 DNA, CDR3 protein. D genes are given only for firm matches.

.,TRBV4-1,TRBJ2-7,13,TGCGCCAGCAGCCAAGGGGGAAACTACGAGCAGTACTTC,CASSQGGNYEQYF
.,TRBV28,TRBJ1-4,15,TGTGCCAGCAGCCCCCCGATGGGAACTAATGAAAAACTGTTTTTT,CASSPPMGTNEKLFF
.,TRBV27,TRBJ2-7,15,TGTGCCAGCAGTTTTTCGGCAGCAACTACCTACGAGCAGTACTTC,CASSFSAATTYEQYF
TRBD2,TRBV18,TRBJ2-3,17,TGTGCCAGCTCCCCAACCTCGCTAGCGGGAGAGAGAGATACGCAGTATTTT,CASSPTSLAGERDTQYF
TRBD1,TRBV6-5,TRBJ1-1,13,TGTGCCAGCGGACAGGGACAGAACACTGAAGCTTTCTTT,CASGQGQNTEAFF
TRBD1,TRBV5-1,TRBJ2-1,14,TGCGCCAGCAGCTTTCACCCGGGACAGGAAGAGCAGTTCTTC,CASSFHPGQEEQFF
.,TRBV19,TRBJ2-1,15,TGTGCCAGTAGTATGGGCATAACCTCCTACAATGAGCAGTTCTTC,CASSMGITSYNEQFF
.,TRBV5-4,TRBJ2-3,14,TGTGCCAGCAGCCTAAGCCTTGACACAGATACGCAGTATTTT,CASSLSLDTDTQYF
.,TRBV19,TRBJ2-7,14,TGTGCCAGTAGTAAGCAGAACAGCTCCTACGAGCAGTACTTC,CASSKQNSSYEQYF
.,TRBV27,TRBJ2-1,13,TGTGCCAGCAGTTCCGACAGCTACAATGAGCAGTTCTTC,CASSSDSYNEQFF
TRBD1,TRBV28,TRBJ2-7,14,TGTGCCAGCATTCCTCAGGGACAGGGCGGCGAGCAGTACTTC,CASIPQGQGGEQYF
TRBD2,TRBV5-4,TRBJ2-1,16,TGTGCCAGCAGCTTGGGACTAGCGGATCCTTACAATGAGCAGTTCTTC,CASSLGLADPYNEQFF
.,TRBV11-1,TRBJ2-1,15,TGTGCCAGCAGCCCCCACGCGGTAGGGATCAATGAGCAGTTCTTC,CASSPHAVGINEQFF
.,TRBV7-9,TRBJ2-7,11,TGTGCCAGTACGACAGCCTACGAGCAGTACTTC,CASTTAYEQYF
TRBD1,TRBV7-4,TRBJ1-5,15,TGTGCCAGCAGCTTGGGGACAGGGGGCAATCAGCCCCAGCATTTT,CASSLGTGGNQPQHF
.,TRBV7-3,TRBJ1-1,15,TGTGCCAGCAGCTTATTTCTCCAGGGGAACACTGAAGCTTTCTTT,CASSLFLQGNTEAFF
.,TRBV27,TRBJ2-2,11,TGTGCCAGCAGTAACACCGGGGAGCTGTTTTTT,CASSNTGELFF
.,TRBV5-1,TRBJ2-7,15,TGCGCCAGCAGCCCGTTGGGCACAGGGACCTACGAGCAGTACTTC,CASSPLGTGTYEQYF
.,TRBV5-6,TRBJ2-2,16,TGTGCCAGCAGCTTAACAGGGACACTGAACACCGGGGAGCTGTTTTTT,CASSLTGTLNTGELFF
TRBD2,TRBV13,TRBJ2-2,15,TGTGCCAGCAGCTCCCGACTAGCCGACACCGGGGAGCTGTTTTTT,CASSSRLADTGELFF
.,TRBV27,TRBJ2-1,15,TGTGCCAGCAGTTTCCTCAGGGGAAGGGACAATGAGCAGTTCTTC,CASSFLRGRDNEQFF
.,TRBV19,TRBJ2-1,11,TGTGCCAGTCGAGAGGGGCTAGAGCAGTTCTTC,CASREGLEQFF
.,TRBV7-2,TRBJ2-7,13,TGTGCCAGCAGCTCGGACCCGGTCTACGAGCAGTACTTC,CASSSDPVYEQYF
TRBD2,TRBV7-6,TRBJ2-7,17,TGTGCCAGCAGCTTGGCTCCGGCGGGAGGTGGTTCCTACGAGCAGTACTTC,CASSLAPAGGGSYEQYF
TRBD1,TRBV29-1,TRBJ2-2,13,TGCAGCGCACTGACAGGGGGGACCGGGGAGCTGTTTTTT,CSALTGGTGELFF
.,TRBV4-3,TRBJ2-7,15,TGCGCCAGCAGCCAAGATCGGCGGTTGACCTACGAGCAGTACTTC,CASSQDRRLTYEQYF
.,TRBV5-4,TRBJ2-1,14,TGTGCCAGCTCCCGGGAGTCGGATTACAATGAGCAGTTCTTC,CASSRESDYNEQFF
.,TRBV5-1,TRBJ2-5,14,TGCGCCAGCAGCTTGCCCGATCCCCAAGAGACCCAGTACTTC,CASSLPDPQETQYF
TRBD2,TRBV13,TRBJ2-3,17,TGTGCCAGCAGCTTAGGGTACGGGAGGGCGTCCACAGATACGCAGTATTTT,CASSLGYGRASTDTQYF
.,TRBV10-1,TRBJ2-7,13,TGCGCCAGCAGTGCCGGGACCTCCTACGAGCAGTACTTC,CASSAGTSYEQYF
.,TRBV4-3,TRBJ2-3,16,TGCGCCAGCAGCCAAGGGACTGGTGTTGGGGGGGATACGCAGTATTTT,CASSQGTGVGGDTQYF
.,TRBV19,TRBJ2-3,16,TGTGCCAGTAGTTCGAGGGACTTAGAGAGCACAGATACGCAGTATTTT,CASSSRDLESTDTQYF
TRBD2,TRBV7-8,TRBJ2-7,15,TGTGCCAGCAGCCTGCAGGGCGGGAGCCCCTACGAGCAGTACTTC,CASSLQGGSPYEQYF
.,TRBV27,TRBJ2-1,13,TGTGCCAGCAGTTTTACCAGGGACAATGAGCAGTTCTTC,CASSFTRDNEQFF
TRBD2,TRBV19,TRBJ2-1,11,TGTGCCAGTAGCGGGGGGAATGAGCAGTTCTTC,CASSGGNEQFF
.,TRBV7-3,TRBJ2-5,15,TGTGCCAGCAGCCCCATGGTAGGGGGACAAGAGACCCAGTACTTC,CASSPMVGGQETQYF
TRBD1,TRBV5-1,TRBJ2-4,13,TGTGCCAGCAGCTTGGGGACAGCGAACATTCAGTACTTC,CASSLGTANIQYF
.,TRBV19,TRBJ2-7,15,TGTGCCAGTAGTATTGGAGACAGTCTCTCCTACGAGCAGTACTTC,CASSIGDSLSYEQYF
.,TRBV28,TRBJ1-1,15,TGTGCCAGCAGTCTGCAGATGACCTCGAACACTGAAGCTTTCTTT,CASSLQMTSNTEAFF
.,TRBV5-1,TRBJ2-2,16,TGCGCCAGCAGCTTGTTGACAGAACGGACAACCGGGGAGCTGTTTTTT,CASSLLTERTTGELFF